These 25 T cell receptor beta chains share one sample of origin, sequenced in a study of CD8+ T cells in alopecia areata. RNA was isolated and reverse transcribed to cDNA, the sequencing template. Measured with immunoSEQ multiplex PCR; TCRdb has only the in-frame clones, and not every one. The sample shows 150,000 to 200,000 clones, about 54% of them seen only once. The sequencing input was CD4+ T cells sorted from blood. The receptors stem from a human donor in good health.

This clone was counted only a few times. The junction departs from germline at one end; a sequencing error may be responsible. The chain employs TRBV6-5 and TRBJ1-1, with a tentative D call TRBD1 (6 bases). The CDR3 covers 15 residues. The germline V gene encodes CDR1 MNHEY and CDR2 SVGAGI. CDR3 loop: CACSQQGLGDTEAFF. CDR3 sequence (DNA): TGTGCCTGCAGCCAACAGGGTTTGGGGGACACTGAAGCTTTCTTT.

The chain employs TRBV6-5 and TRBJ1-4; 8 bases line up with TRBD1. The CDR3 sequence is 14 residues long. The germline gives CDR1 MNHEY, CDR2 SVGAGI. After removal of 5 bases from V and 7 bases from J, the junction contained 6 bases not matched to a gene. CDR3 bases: TGTGCCAGCAGTCCAGGGGGCTTGGGTGAAAAACTGTTTTTT. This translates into CASSPGGLGEKLFF.

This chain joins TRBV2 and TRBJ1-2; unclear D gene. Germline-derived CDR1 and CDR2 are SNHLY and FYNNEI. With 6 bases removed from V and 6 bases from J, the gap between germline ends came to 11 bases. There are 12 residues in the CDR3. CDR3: CASSPRHHGYTF. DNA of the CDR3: TGTGCCAGCAGCCCCCGGCACCATGGCTACACCTTC.

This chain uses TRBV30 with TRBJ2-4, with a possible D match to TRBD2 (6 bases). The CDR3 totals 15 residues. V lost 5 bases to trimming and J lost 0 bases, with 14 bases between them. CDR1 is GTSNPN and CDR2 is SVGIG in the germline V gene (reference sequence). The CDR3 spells CAWSSGGAAKNIQYF. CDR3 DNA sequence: TGTGCCTGGTCCAGCGGAGGGGCAGCCAAAAACATTCAGTACTTC.

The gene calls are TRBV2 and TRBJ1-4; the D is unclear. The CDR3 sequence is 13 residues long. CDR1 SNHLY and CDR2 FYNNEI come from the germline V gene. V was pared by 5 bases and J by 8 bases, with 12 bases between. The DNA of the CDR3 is TGTGCCAGCAGTACGGACCCGGGCGAAAAACTGTTTTTT. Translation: CASSTDPGEKLFF.

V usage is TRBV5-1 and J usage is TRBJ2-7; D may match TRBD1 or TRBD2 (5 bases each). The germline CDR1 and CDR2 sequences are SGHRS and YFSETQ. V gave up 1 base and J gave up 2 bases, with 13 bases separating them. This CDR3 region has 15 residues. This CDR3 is CASSLFGASTYEQYF. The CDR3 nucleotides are TGCGCCAGCAGCTTGTTCGGGGCATCTACCTACGAGCAGTACTTC.

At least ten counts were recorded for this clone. The CDR3: CASRPSASGHKEYF. DNA of the CDR3: TGTGCCAGCAGACCCTCGGCTAGCGGGCACAAAGAGTACTTC. The V gene is TRBV2, the J gene TRBJ2-7; 8 bases align to TRBD2. Germline values: CDR1 SNHLY, CDR2 FYNNEI. V trimming: 6 bases; J trimming: 11 bases; junction bases outside the gene matches: 15. This CDR3 comprises 14 residues.

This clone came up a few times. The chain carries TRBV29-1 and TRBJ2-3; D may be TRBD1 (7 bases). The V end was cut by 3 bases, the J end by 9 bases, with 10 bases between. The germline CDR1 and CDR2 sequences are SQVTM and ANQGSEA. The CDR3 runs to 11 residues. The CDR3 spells CSVDPGGTQYF. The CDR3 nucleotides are TGCAGCGTTGACCCAGGGGGGACGCAGTATTTT.

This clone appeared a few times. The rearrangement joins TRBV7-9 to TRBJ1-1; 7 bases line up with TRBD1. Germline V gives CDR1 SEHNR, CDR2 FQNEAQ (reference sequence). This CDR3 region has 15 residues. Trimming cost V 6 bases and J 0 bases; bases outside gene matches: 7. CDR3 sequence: CASRSGQTMNTEAFF. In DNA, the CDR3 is TGTGCCAGCAGATCGGGACAGACTATGAACACTGAAGCTTTCTTT.

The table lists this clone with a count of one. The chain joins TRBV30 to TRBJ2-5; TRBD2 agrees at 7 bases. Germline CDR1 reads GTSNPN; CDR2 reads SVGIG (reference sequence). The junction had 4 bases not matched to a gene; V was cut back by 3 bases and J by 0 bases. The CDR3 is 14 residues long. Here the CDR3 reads CAWSGSGDQETQYF. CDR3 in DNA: TGTGCCTGGAGCGGAAGCGGGGACCAAGAGACCCAGTACTTC.

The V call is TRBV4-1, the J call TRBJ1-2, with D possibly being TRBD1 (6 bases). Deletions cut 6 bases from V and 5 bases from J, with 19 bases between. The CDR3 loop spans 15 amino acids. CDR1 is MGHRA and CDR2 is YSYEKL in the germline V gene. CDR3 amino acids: CASRPTGKASYGYTF. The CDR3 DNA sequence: TGCGCCAGCAGACCAACAGGGAAGGCGTCTTATGGCTACACCTTC.

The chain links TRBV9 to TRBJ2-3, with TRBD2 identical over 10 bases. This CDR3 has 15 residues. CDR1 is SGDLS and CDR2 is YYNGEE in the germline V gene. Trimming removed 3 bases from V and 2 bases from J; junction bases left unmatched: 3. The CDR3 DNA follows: TGTGCCAGCAGCGGGACTAGCGGATACACAGATACGCAGTATTTT. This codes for CASSGTSGYTDTQYF. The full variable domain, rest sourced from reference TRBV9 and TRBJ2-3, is DSGVTQTPKHLITATGQRVTLRCSPRSGDLSVYWYQQSLDQGLQFLIQYYNGEERAKGNILERFSAQQFPDLHSELNLSSLELGDSALYFCASSGTSGYTDTQYFGPGTRLTVL.

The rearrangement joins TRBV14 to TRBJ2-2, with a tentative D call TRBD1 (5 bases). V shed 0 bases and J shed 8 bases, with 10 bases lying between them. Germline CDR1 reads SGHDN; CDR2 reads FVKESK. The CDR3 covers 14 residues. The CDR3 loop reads CASSQDWGPGELFF. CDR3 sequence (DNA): TGTGCCAGCAGCCAAGACTGGGGCCCTGGGGAGCTGTTTTTT.

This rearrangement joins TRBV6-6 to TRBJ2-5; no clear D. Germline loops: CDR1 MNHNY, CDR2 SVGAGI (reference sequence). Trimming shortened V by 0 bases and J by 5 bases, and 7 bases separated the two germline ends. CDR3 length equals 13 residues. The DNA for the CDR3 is TGTGCCAGCAGTTACTCGACGGGCGAGACCCAGTACTTC. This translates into CASSYSTGETQYF.

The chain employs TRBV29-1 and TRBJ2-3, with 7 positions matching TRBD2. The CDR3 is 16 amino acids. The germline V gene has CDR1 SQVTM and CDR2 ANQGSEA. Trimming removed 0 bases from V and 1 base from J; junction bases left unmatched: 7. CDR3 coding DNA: TGCAGCGTTGAAGATCTCAGGGCGGGAGGCACAGATACGCAGTATTTT. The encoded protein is CSVEDLRAGGTDTQYF.

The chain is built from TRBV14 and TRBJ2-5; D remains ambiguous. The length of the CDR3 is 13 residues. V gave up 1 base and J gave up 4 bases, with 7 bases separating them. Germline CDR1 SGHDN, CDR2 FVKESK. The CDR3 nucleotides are TGTGCCAGCAGCCAAGTTTATGGAGAGACCCAGTACTTC. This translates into CASSQVYGETQYF.

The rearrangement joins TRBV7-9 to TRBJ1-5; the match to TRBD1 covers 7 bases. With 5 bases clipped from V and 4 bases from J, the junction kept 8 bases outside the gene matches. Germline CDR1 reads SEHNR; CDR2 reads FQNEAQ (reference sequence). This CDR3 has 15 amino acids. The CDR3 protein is CASSLDRAPNQPQHF. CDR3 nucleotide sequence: TGTGCCAGCAGCCTCGACAGGGCGCCGAATCAGCCCCAGCATTTT.

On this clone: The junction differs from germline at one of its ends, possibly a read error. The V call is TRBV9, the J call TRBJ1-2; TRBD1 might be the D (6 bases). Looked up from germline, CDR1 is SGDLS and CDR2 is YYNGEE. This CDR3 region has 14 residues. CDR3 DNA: TGTTCCAGCAGCGTAGAGGACAGCCGCTTCGGCTACACCTTC. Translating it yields CSSSVEDSRFGYTF.

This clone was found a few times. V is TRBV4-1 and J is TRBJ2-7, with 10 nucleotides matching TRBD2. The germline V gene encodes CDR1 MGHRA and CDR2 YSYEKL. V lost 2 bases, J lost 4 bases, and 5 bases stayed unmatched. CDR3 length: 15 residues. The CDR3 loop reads CASSQLAGGEYEQYF. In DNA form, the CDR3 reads TGCGCCAGCAGCCAATTAGCGGGAGGAGAGTACGAGCAGTACTTC.

CDR3 amino acids: CAWSPGTGRRDTQYF. The CDR3 DNA sequence: TGTGCCTGGAGTCCCGGGACAGGGAGGCGTGATACGCAGTATTTT. V and J are TRBV30 and TRBJ2-3, with 9 bases aligning to TRBD1. J lost 6 bases, V lost 2 bases, and 9 bases had no gene match. CDR3 length: 15 residues. Looked up from germline, CDR1 is GTSNPN and CDR2 is SVGIG (reference sequence). The full variable domain, in which reference TRBV30 and TRBJ2-3 provide the parts outside the CDR3, is SQTIHQWPATLVQPVGSPLSLECTVEGTSNPNLYWYRQAAGRGLQLLFYSVGIGQISSEVPQNLSASRPQDRQFILSSKKLLLSDSGFYLCAWSPGTGRRDTQYFGPGTRLTVL.

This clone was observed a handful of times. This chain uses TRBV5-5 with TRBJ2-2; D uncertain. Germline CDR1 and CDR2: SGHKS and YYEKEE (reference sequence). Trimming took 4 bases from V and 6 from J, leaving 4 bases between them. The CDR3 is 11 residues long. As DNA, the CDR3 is TGTGCCAGCAGCCTTCCCGGGGAGCTGTTTTTT. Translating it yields CASSLPGELFF.

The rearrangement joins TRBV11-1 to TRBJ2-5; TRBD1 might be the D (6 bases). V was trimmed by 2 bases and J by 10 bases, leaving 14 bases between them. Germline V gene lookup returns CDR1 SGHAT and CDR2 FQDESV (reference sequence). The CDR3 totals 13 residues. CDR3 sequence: CASSLHRDRDQYF. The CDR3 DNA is TGTGCCAGCAGCTTACACAGGGACCGCGACCAGTACTTC.

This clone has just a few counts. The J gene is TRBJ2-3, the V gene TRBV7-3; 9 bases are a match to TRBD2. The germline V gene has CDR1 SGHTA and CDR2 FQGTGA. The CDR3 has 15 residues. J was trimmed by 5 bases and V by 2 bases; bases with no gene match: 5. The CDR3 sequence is CASSLGVTSGDTQYF. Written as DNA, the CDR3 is TGTGCCAGCAGCTTAGGTGTGACTAGCGGAGATACGCAGTATTTT.

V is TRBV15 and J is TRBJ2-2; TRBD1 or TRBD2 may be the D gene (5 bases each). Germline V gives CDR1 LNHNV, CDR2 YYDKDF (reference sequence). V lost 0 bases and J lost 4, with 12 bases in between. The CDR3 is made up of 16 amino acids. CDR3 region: CATSRDRAGTTGELFF. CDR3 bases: TGTGCCACCAGCAGAGATAGGGCAGGGACCACCGGGGAGCTGTTTTTT. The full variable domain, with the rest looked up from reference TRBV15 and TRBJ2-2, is DAMVIQNPRYQVTQFGKPVTLSCSQTLNHNVMYWYQQKSSQAPKLLFHYYDKDFNNEADTPDNFQSRRPNTSFCFLDIRSPGLGDTAMYLCATSRDRAGTTGELFFGEGSRLTVL.

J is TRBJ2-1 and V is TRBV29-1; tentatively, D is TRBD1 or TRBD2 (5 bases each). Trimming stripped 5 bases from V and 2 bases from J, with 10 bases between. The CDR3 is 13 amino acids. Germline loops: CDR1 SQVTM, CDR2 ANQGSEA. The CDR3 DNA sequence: TGCAGCGTTCTCCGGGGCACCTACAATGAGCAGTTCTTC. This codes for CSVLRGTYNEQFF.